This T cell receptor beta chain was captured in a study of CXCR3-negative and CXCR3-positive naive CD8 T cells. Study-wide points: Memory CD8+ cells showed much lower diversity, while both naive subsets were comparably high. Unlike memory cells, which differed, naive CXCR3-negative and CXCR3-positive cells had similar TRBV-TRBJ usage. CXCR3-positive naive cells had more hydrophobic TRB CDR3s than CXCR3-negative naive cells.

The CDR3 contains 12 residues. The germline CDR1 and CDR2 sequences are SNHLY and FYNNEI. Naivety in CD8+ T cells corresponded to a CD45RO-CCR7+CD27+CD95- phenotype. UMI-labeled 5' RACE TRB cDNA libraries were prepared from the cells. TCRdb reanalyzed the 5' RACE reads and collapses them to one entry per CDR3 protein, without DNA. Its listing shows some 66,000 distinct CDR3 sequences. Concerning this clonotype: Its antigen is not identified.

This clonotype was obtained from a human donor in good health. Some clones in this sample may be carry-over from other donors' samples. V is TRBV2 and J is TRBJ1-1. Sample: naive CXCR3- CD8+ T cells from blood. Subset denoted: CD45RO-CCR7+CD27+CD95- naive CD8+ T cells lacking CXCR3 (TNR3-). CDR3 in amino acids: CASSEMNTEAFF.